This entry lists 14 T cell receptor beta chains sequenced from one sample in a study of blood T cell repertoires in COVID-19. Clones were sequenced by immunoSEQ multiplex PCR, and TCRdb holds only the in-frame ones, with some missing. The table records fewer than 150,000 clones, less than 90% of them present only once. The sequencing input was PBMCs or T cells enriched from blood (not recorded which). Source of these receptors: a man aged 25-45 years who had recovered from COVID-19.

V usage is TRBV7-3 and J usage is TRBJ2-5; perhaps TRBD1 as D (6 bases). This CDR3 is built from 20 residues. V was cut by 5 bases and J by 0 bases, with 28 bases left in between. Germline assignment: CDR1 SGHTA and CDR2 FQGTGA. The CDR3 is CASSPVPPDRSNLYQETQYF. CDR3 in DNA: TGTGCCAGCAGCCCTGTTCCTCCCGACAGGAGCAACCTGTACCAAGAGACCCAGTACTTC.

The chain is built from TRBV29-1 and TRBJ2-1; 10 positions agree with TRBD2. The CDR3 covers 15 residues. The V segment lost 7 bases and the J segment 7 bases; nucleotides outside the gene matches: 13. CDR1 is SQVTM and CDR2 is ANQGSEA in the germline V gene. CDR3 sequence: CSAKRTSGNVNEQFF. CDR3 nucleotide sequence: TGCAGCGCCAAAAGGACTAGCGGAAATGTAAATGAGCAGTTCTTC.

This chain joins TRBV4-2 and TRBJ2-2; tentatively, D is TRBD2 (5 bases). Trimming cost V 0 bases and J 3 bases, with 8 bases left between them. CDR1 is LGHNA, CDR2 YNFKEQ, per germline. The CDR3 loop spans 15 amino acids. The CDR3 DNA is TGTGCCAGCAGCCAAGATCTAGCTGACACCGGGGAGCTGTTTTTT. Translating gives CASSQDLADTGELFF.

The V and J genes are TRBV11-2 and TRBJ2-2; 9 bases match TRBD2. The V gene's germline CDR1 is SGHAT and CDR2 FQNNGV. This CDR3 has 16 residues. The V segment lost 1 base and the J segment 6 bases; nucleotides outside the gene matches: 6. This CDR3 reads CASSLAGGGAPGELFF. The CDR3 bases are TGTGCCAGCAGCTTAGCCGGCGGGGGGGCCCCCGGGGAGCTGTTTTTT. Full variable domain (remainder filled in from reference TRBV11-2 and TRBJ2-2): EAGVAQSPRYKIIEKRQSVAFWCNPISGHATLYWYQQILGQGPKLLIQFQNNGVVDDSQLPKDRFSAERLKGVDSTLKIQPAKLEDSAVYLCASSLAGGGAPGELFFGEGSRLTVL.

In nucleotides, the CDR3 is TGTGCCAGCAGTGCCAACCTAGCGGGGGGATCCGGGGAGCTGTTTTTT. The encoded protein is CASSANLAGGSGELFF. V usage is TRBV2 and J usage is TRBJ2-2, with 11 bases identical to TRBD2. Germline V gives CDR1 SNHLY, CDR2 FYNNEI. Trimming took 4 bases from V and 6 from J; bases not matched to a gene: 7. This CDR3 region has 16 residues.

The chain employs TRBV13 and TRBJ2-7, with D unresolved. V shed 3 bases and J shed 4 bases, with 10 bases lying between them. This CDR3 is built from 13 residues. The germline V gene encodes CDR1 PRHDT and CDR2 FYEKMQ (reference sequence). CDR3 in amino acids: CASSFTSGYEQYF. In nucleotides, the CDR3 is TGTGCCAGCAGCTTTACATCAGGTTACGAGCAGTACTTC.

The CDR3 spells CASSQGGFPEYYEQYF. CDR3 nucleotides: TGCGCCAGCAGCCAGGGAGGGTTCCCGGAATACTACGAGCAGTACTTC. J is TRBJ2-7 and V is TRBV4-1, with 7 bases aligning to TRBD2. Trimming at V came to 3 bases and at J to 3 bases, leaving 11 bases not matched to a gene. The length of the CDR3 is 16 residues. CDR1 is MGHRA, CDR2 YSYEKL, per germline.

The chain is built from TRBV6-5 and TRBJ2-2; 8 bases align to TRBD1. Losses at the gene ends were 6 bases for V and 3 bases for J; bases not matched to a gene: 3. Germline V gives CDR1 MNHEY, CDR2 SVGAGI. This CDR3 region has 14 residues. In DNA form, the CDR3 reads TGTGCCAGCAGCGGACAGGGCGACACCGGGGAGCTGTTTTTT. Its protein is CASSGQGDTGELFF.

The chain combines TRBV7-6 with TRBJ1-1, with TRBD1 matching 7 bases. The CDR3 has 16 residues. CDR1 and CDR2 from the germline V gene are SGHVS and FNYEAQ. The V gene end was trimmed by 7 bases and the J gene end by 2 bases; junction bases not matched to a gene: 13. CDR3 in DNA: TGTGCCAGCACCTCAATTCGAGGGGGCGTAAACACTGAAGCTTTCTTT. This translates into CASTSIRGGVNTEAFF.

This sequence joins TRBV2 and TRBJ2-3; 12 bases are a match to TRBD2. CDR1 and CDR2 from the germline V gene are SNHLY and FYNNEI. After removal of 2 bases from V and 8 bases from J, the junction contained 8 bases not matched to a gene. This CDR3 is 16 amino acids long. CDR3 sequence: CASSESRLAGAGTQYF. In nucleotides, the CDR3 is TGTGCCAGCAGTGAATCACGACTAGCGGGGGCGGGTACGCAGTATTTT.

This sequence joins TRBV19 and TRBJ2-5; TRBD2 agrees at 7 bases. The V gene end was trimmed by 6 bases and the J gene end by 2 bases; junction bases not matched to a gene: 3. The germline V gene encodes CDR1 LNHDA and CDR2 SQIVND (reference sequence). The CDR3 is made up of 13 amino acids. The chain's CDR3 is CASRGGIQETQYF. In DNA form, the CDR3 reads TGTGCCAGTAGGGGGGGGATACAAGAGACCCAGTACTTC.

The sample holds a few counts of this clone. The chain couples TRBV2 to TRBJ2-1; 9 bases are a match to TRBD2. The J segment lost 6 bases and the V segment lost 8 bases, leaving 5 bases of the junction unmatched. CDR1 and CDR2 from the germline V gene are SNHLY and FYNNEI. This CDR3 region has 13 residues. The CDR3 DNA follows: TGTGCCAGCCGGGGACTAGCCCTCAATGAGCAGTTCTTC. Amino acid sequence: CASRGLALNEQFF.

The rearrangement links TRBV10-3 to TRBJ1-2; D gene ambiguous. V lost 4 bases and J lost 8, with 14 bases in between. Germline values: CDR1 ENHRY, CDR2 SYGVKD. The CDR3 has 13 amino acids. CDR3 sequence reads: CAISVTTGRGYTF. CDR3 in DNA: TGTGCCATCAGTGTTACCACCGGTCGAGGCTACACCTTC.

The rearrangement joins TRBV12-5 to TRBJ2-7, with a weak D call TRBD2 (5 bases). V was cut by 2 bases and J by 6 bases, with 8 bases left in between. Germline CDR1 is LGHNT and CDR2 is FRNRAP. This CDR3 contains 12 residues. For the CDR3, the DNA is TGTGCTAGTGGTTTGAGGCGGGCCGAGCAGTACGTC. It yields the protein CASGLRRAEQYV.